This TCR beta chain was recovered during a study of somatic mutations in cytotoxic T cells in rheumatoid arthritis. The V gene lost 2 bases and the J gene lost 4 bases, with 9 bases spanning the gap. This CDR3 region has 13 residues. Germline-derived CDR1 and CDR2 are MGHRA and YSYEKL. This clone appeared a single time. This table comes from immunoSEQ multiplex PCR, and its TCRdb copy is limited to in-frame clones, with some not included. Found here are 17,000 or so clones, 82% of them singletons; the top ten hold approximately 19%. The rearrangement links TRBV4-1 to TRBJ2-7, with a possible D match to TRBD1 (5 bases). The origin of this receptor is an adult with rheumatoid arthritis. The sample was CD8+ T cells sorted from blood. The CDR3 protein is CASSQSQGYEQYF. In nucleotides, the CDR3 is TGCGCCAGCAGCCAATCTCAGGGTTACGAGCAGTACTTC.